Listed below are T cell receptor beta chains from one sample, sequenced in a study of cytomegalovirus exposure and HLA in healthy donors. This table comes from immunoSEQ multiplex PCR, and its TCRdb copy is limited to in-frame clones, with some not included. The sample includes about 200,000 clones, 75% to 90% of them seen just once. The sample was PBMCs. The receptors here all came from a woman in her twenties or thirties in good health and CMV-seronegative. Both conserved end residues are part of each CDR3. Each record gives: V gene, J gene, CDR3 length, D gene, clone size, CDR3 DNA, CDR3 protein. A D gene is named only where the DNA matches it firmly. For some rows the clone size is stated as once, few or many, or as a class when expanded; others skip it.

TRBV28	TRBJ1-2	12	.	once	TGTGCCACCGGGGTTCAGCCCTATGGCTACACCTTC	CATGVQPYGYTF
TRBV9	TRBJ1-1	17	.	once	TGTGCCAGCAGCGTAGGGCCACCGGACAGTCGGAACACTGAAGCTTTCTTT	CASSVGPPDSRNTEAFF
TRBV6-5	TRBJ1-2	13	.	.	TGTGCCAGCAGAGAACTCCGGCGGGGTGGCTACACCTTC	CASRELRRGGYTF
TRBV7-2	TRBJ2-7	12	.	.	TGTGCCAGCAGCCTTTCTAGGGGCGAGCAGTACTTC	CASSLSRGEQYF
TRBV5-1	TRBJ2-5	15	TRBD2	.	TGCGCCAGCAGCCCACTAGCGGGAGGTAGGGAGACCCAGTACTTC	CASSPLAGGRETQYF
TRBV2	TRBJ2-7	15	TRBD1	.	TGTGCCAGCAGAAGAACCGGGACAGGGAACTACGAGCAGTACTTC	CASRRTGTGNYEQYF
TRBV28	TRBJ1-2	13	TRBD1	.	TGTGCCAGCAGTTTGCAGGGGGCATGGGGCTACACCTTC	CASSLQGAWGYTF
TRBV4-1	TRBJ2-1	13	.	.	TGCGCCAGCAGCCTCCTCGCATGGAGGGAGCAGTTCTTC	CASSLLAWREQFF
TRBV7-3	TRBJ2-5	15	TRBD2	.	TGTGCCAGCAGTGGTACGGGGGGGCGGGGAGAGACCCAGTACTTC	CASSGTGGRGETQYF
TRBV6-1	TRBJ2-5	16	TRBD2	.	TGTGCCAGCAGTGAGGGGACTAGCGGGTGGCAAGAGACCCAGTACTTC	CASSEGTSGWQETQYF
TRBV4-1	TRBJ2-5	17	.	.	TGCGCCAGCAGCCAAGGGTCGGCCACGCTGAGCACAGGGACCCAGTACTTC	CASSQGSATLSTGTQYF
TRBV7-8	TRBJ2-7	13	.	.	TGTGCCAGCAGCCCCACGGGGTCCTACGAGCAGTACTTC	CASSPTGSYEQYF
TRBV5-8	TRBJ2-5	15	.	.	TGTGCCAGCAGCTTGCCCTCTAGCGACCAAGAGACCCAGTACTTC	CASSLPSSDQETQYF
TRBV11-2	TRBJ2-1	15	TRBD2	.	TGTGCCAGCAGCTCCAATAGGTTTAGCGGGAATGAGCAGTTCTTC	CASSSNRFSGNEQFF
TRBV30	TRBJ2-4	14	TRBD1	.	TGTGCCTGGAGTGCTCCAGGGGGTTATAACATTCAGTACTTC	CAWSAPGGYNIQYF
TRBV5-1	TRBJ2-5	15	.	.	TGCGCCAGCAGCTTAGGGGCTCTGAGGCAAGAGACCCAGTACTTC	CASSLGALRQETQYF
TRBV28	TRBJ2-7	14	.	once	TGTGCCAGCAGTTTATTCGCAGGGGCCTACGAGCAGTACTTC	CASSLFAGAYEQYF
TRBV2	TRBJ2-7	14	TRBD1	.	TGTGCCAGCATCGAAGACAGGGCCTCCTACGAGCAGTACTTC	CASIEDRASYEQYF
TRBV7-9	TRBJ1-4	16	TRBD1	.	TGTGCCAGCAGCCCAAACAGGGGGCGTCCGGATGAAAAACTGTTTTTT	CASSPNRGRPDEKLFF
TRBV7-9	TRBJ2-2	17	TRBD1	.	TGTGCCAGCGGATTCCCACCGGGACAGGGGAACACCGGGGAGCTGTTTTTT	CASGFPPGQGNTGELFF
TRBV18	TRBJ1-5	13	.	once	TGTGCCAGCTCACCGCGGGGGTGGGAGCCCCAGCATTTT	CASSPRGWEPQHF
TRBV15	TRBJ2-7	17	TRBD2	.	TGTGCCACCAGCAGAGAGGCTAGCGGGTGGATTGGGTACGAGCAGTACTTC	CATSREASGWIGYEQYF
TRBV5-1	TRBJ2-5	15	.	.	TGCGCCAGCAGCTTGGCCGGGACAAACCAAGAGACCCAGTACTTC	CASSLAGTNQETQYF
TRBV7-2	TRBJ1-5	15	.	.	TGTGCCAGCAGCCCCGTGGGGGGGGTCAGTCAGCCCCAGCATTTT	CASSPVGGVSQPQHF
TRBV29-1	TRBJ2-3	14	.	.	TGCAGCGTCGGCGGGGCGGGGTTCACAGATACGCAGTATTTT	CSVGGAGFTDTQYF
TRBV19	TRBJ2-1	17	.	.	TGTGCCAGTAGTATTAATCCCGCTCTAGATTTTAGCGATGAGCAGTTCTTC	CASSINPALDFSDEQFF
TRBV28	TRBJ1-6	15	.	.	TGTGCCAGCAGTTCCCCGGAGGGGCTTTTTTCCCCCCTCCACTTT	CASSSPEGLFSPLHF
TRBV28	TRBJ2-1	15	TRBD1	.	TGTGCCAGCAGTTTGTTGACAGGGGGTAACAATGAGCAGTTCTTC	CASSLLTGGNNEQFF
TRBV2	TRBJ1-1	13	TRBD1	once	TGTGCCAGCCTAGGGGGCGCACGGACTGAAGCTTTCTTT	CASLGGARTEAFF
TRBV6-1	TRBJ1-5	13	.	.	TGTGCCAGCAGGCAGGGAAGCAATCAGCCCCAGCATTTT	CASRQGSNQPQHF
TRBV11-2	TRBJ1-1	15	.	.	TGTGCCAGCAGCTTAGTGAGAGGTACGAACACTGAAGCTTTCTTT	CASSLVRGTNTEAFF
TRBV5-1	TRBJ1-4	17	.	few	TGCGCCAGCAGCTTGGGGGGACTGACGGTTGGCAATGAAAAACTGTTTTTT	CASSLGGLTVGNEKLFF
TRBV5-6	TRBJ2-1	14	TRBD2	.	TGTGCCAGCAGCCCCGGAGGGGCTAGCGGGGTGGTATTCTTC	CASSPGGASGVVFF
TRBV5-1	TRBJ2-5	13	TRBD1	few	TGCGCCAGCAGCTTGGAGGGGGCAATGACCCAGTACTTC	CASSLEGAMTQYF
TRBV7-2	TRBJ1-1	17	.	.	TGTGCCAGCAGCTTAGCTATTTTTGTGGAAGCCTACCGAGGGGCTTTCTTT	CASSLAIFVEAYRGAFF
TRBV28	TRBJ1-1	13	TRBD1	.	TGTGCCAGCATTACAGGGGGAGGTACTGAAGCTTTCTTT	CASITGGGTEAFF
TRBV18	TRBJ2-2	15	.	.	TGTGCCAGCTCACCAATTCCGGGTCAAAACGGGGAGCTGTTTTTT	CASSPIPGQNGELFF
TRBV28	TRBJ2-3	15	TRBD2	.	TGTGCCAGCAGTTTTGAGCGGGGGGGAGCAGATACGCAGTATTTT	CASSFERGGADTQYF
TRBV28	TRBJ1-1	19	.	.	TGTGCCAGCAGCCCTCCGGGGGGGGCCACCAGGACAGTGGGGACTGAAGCTTTCTTT	CASSPPGGATRTVGTEAFF
TRBV19	TRBJ2-1	13	.	.	TGTGCCAGTAGTAATAGCGGCAGAAATGAGCAGTTCTTC	CASSNSGRNEQFF
TRBV7-9	TRBJ2-7	13	.	.	TGTGCCAGCAGCTTCCCCGGGAACTACGAGCAGTACTTC	CASSFPGNYEQYF
TRBV7-9	TRBJ2-7	15	.	.	TGTGCCAGCAGCTTAGCAGGAGAAAGCTCCTACGAGCAGTACTTC	CASSLAGESSYEQYF